A single T cell receptor (beta chain) is shown here with its context. Antigen specificity is unknown. The entry originates in a study of CD8 T cells in Susac syndrome. In the study overall: Patients with Susac syndrome were therapy-naive, on corticosteroids, or on intravenous immunoglobulin alone at blood draw. Study-wide results and caveats: Clonal expansion was missing from Susac syndrome CD4+ T cell repertoires.

The CDR3 consists of 16 residues. Germline CDR1 reads DFQATT; CDR2 reads SNEGSKA (reference sequence). Germline trimming cut 3 bases from V and 7 bases from J; bases unmatched to any gene: 13. Reverse transcription used roughly 0.45 to 1 ug RNA and random hexamers. TCRdb reprocessed the immunoSEQ multiplex PCR reads via MiXCR and lists one record per CDR3 protein. Of approximately 180,000 distinct CDR3 sequences listed, 85% to 95% were seen once; the top ten hold about 0.1%. This chain joins TRBV20-1 and TRBJ2-1; 9 positions agree with TRBD2. This TCR came from a human donor with Susac syndrome. Sequences were obtained from CD4+ T cells from PBMCs. CDR3 nucleotides: TGCAGTGCTAGTTCTAGCGGGACCCCCTTTTGGAATGAGCAGTTCTTC. Protein product: CSASSSGTPFWNEQFF.